The sequence of this TCR beta chain was determined in a study of cytomegalovirus exposure and HLA in healthy donors. The PCR made use of 60 Vbeta and 13 Jbeta primers. The assay was immunoSEQ multiplex PCR, and TCRdb's table has in-frame clones only and misses some. The table has some 200,000 clones, about 85% seen once. The receptor's source is a man aged 50 to 59 in good health and CMV-seronegative. The sample comprised PBMCs.

CDR3 nucleotide sequence: TGTGCCAGCAGCTTAGACAGCGGGGGTTATACGCAGTATTTT. It is translated as CASSLDSGGYTQYF. The J gene is TRBJ2-3, the V gene TRBV7-6; TRBD2 aligns across 8 bases. In germline, CDR1 is SGHVS, CDR2 FNYEAQ. V lost 1 base and J lost 7; bases outside the gene matches: 4. The CDR3 is 14 amino acids. Full variable domain (remainder filled in from reference TRBV7-6 and TRBJ2-3): GAGVSQSPRYKVTKRGQDVALRCDPISGHVSLYWYRQALGQGPEFLTYFNYEAQQDKSGLPNDRFSAERPEGSISTLTIQRTEQRDSAMYRCASSLDSGGYTQYFGPGTRLTVL.